This T cell receptor beta chain was retrieved from a study of blood T cells in healthy people across ages. Study background: Template switching recovered approximately one barcoded beta molecule for every two T cells. Points from the study as a whole: Conclusively comparing naive with antigen-experienced cells was impossible with unsorted PBMCs.

Comment on this clonotype: Antigen specificity is unknown.

A J-beta primer mix and a sample-barcoded 5' primer were used in a second PCR of about 6 to 12 cycles. Each cDNA molecule was tagged by a template-switch adaptor that had 12 random nucleotides. TCRdb reprocessed the 5' RACE reads with MiXCR, giving one entry per CDR3 protein. The profile shows 630,000 or so distinct CDR3 sequences, approximately 30% of them singletons. The CDR3 runs to 15 residues. Trimming left V 0 bases short and J 6 bases short, with 15 bases between. Germline V gene lookup returns CDR1 ENHRY and CDR2 SYGVKD. Each donor supplied roughly 10 milliliters of peripheral blood. Specimen: blood. The source of this sequence is a woman of 80 years or more in good health. This chain connects TRBV10-3 to TRBJ2-7, with no clear D. CDR3 sequence (DNA): TGTGCCATCAGTGAGTCGGGTCCTCAGTCAGGCGAGCAGTACTTC. This gives the protein CAISESGPQSGEQYF.